This T cell receptor (beta chain) stems from a study of regulatory T cells in long-lasting Graves disease. Findings and limits, study-wide: Persistent disease favored TRBV28, TRBJ1-2 and TRBJ2-5. Since the sample size was small, accuracy may have been reduced.

Time point defined: newly diagnosed GD, antithyroid drugs for less than 3 months. There was RNA extracted from PBMCs, and the TCR library was made from it. The CDR3 totals 15 residues. V was shortened by 3 bases and J by 5 bases, with 14 bases between the two germline ends. This clonotype was found many times. The antigen is not known. Both iRepertoire HTBI primers and Arm-PCR of CDR3 regions were used to build the TCR beta libraries. MiXCR was run by TCRdb on the multiplex PCR reads, yielding one entry per CDR3 protein. The sample contains under 700,000 distinct CDR3 sequences, roughly 15% of which appear only once. In addition, the sample was reused for a study of T cells in Graves' hyperthyroidism and ophthalmopathy.

The TCR originated in a woman aged 35-65 years with Graves disease. The material was peripheral blood mononuclear cells (PBMCs), obtained at new diagnosis, from a patient treated with antithyroid drugs. This chain joins TRBV12-3 or TRBV12-4 and TRBJ2-1; D may be TRBD2 (7 bases). The CDR3 DNA reads as TGTGCCAGCAGTTTGCCGGGGGGCTTCGACAATGAGCAGTTCTTC. Its translation: CASSLPGGFDNEQFF.